These T cell receptor beta chains were read from a single sample in a study of cytomegalovirus exposure and HLA in healthy donors. The table came from immunoSEQ multiplex PCR; TCRdb's copy has only in-frame clones and leaves some out. The sample consists of 95,000 to 150,000 clones, more than 60% of them appearing once. Sequencing used PBMCs. All receptors derive from a woman between 45 and 65 years old in good health and CMV-seropositive. The CDR3 runs from the conserved cysteine through the conserved F or W. D genes are given only for firm matches. Only some rows state a clone size, as once, few, many or a class for expanded clones.

TRBV6-6	TRBJ2-1	TRBD1	many	TGTGCCAGCAGCCTACAGGGGGCGTATAATGAGCAGTTCTTC	CASSLQGAYNEQFF
TRBV5-1	TRBJ1-1	TRBD1	-	TGCGCCAGCAGCACGGGACAGCTTACGAACACTGAAGCTTTCTTT	CASSTGQLTNTEAFF
TRBV7-2	TRBJ2-7	TRBD1	-	TGTGCCAGCAGCTTAGTGTGGGACAGGTCCTACGAGCAGTACTTC	CASSLVWDRSYEQYF
TRBV12-5	TRBJ1-2	-	-	TGTGCTAGTGGTTTGGTCTCCTATGGCTACACCTTC	CASGLVSYGYTF
TRBV27	TRBJ2-1	-	-	TGTGCCAGCAGTCCAAACATAAATGAGCAGTTCTTC	CASSPNINEQFF
TRBV4-1	TRBJ2-7	TRBD1	once	TGCGCCAGCAGCCAAGATACCCTAATCCTACCGGGACAGGGTATTCCCTACGAGCAGTACTTC	CASSQDTLILPGQGIPYEQYF
TRBV7-8	TRBJ1-2	-	once	TGTGCCAGCAGCTTCTCGGGACAATTTACGAGTGGCTACACCTTC	CASSFSGQFTSGYTF
TRBV4-3	TRBJ1-2	-	-	TGCGCCAGCAGCCAAGGGCCGCAGGAATTTTATGGCTACACCTTC	CASSQGPQEFYGYTF
TRBV6-1	TRBJ1-1	TRBD1	few	TGTGCCAGCCGGACAGGGGGCGGCACTGAAGCTTTCTTT	CASRTGGGTEAFF
TRBV4-1	TRBJ2-4	-	-	TGCGCCAGCAGCCACATACTATTAGCCAAAAACATTCAGTACTTC	CASSHILLAKNIQYF
TRBV4-1	TRBJ2-7	-	once	TGCGCCAGCAGCCAAGACCCTACGGCGGGGTGGGGTCACGAGCAGTACTTC	CASSQDPTAGWGHEQYF
TRBV4-1	TRBJ2-2	TRBD2	-	TGCGCCAGCAGCCCCAGAGCGGGACTAGCGGGTCATGCCGGGGAGCTGTTTTTT	CASSPRAGLAGHAGELFF
TRBV7-9	TRBJ2-5	-	-	TGTGCCAGCAGCTCTGGGCCGAAAGAGACCCAGTACTTC	CASSSGPKETQYF
TRBV14	TRBJ1-6	TRBD1	-	TGTGCCAGCAGCCAATTGGACAGGGATAATTCACCCCTCCACTTT	CASSQLDRDNSPLHF
TRBV5-1	TRBJ2-7	-	-	TGCGCCAGCAGCTTGAGCGGCCTAGTTGAGCAGTACTTC	CASSLSGLVEQYF
TRBV19	TRBJ2-2	TRBD2	-	TGTGCCAGTAGTACGATAATAGCGGGAGGGGAGGAGCTGTTTTTT	CASSTIIAGGEELFF
TRBV10-1	TRBJ1-1	-	-	TGCGCCAGACGGTTGGTAACTGAAGCTTTCTTT	CARRLVTEAFF
TRBV2	TRBJ2-7	TRBD1	-	TGTGCCAGCAGTGAGTCCGGGACAGGCGAGCAGTACTTC	CASSESGTGEQYF
TRBV6-5	TRBJ2-3	TRBD1	-	TGTGCCAGCAGTTTAGGGGGGGGACAGGGAACAGATACGCAGTATTTT	CASSLGGGQGTDTQYF
TRBV30	TRBJ1-1	TRBD1	-	TGTGCCTGGAGTACAGACAGGGTGGCCACTGAAGCTTTCTTT	CAWSTDRVATEAFF
TRBV4-2	TRBJ1-4	-	-	TGTGCCAGCAGCCGCGCCGGGGAGGGGGAAAAACTGTTTTTT	CASSRAGEGEKLFF
TRBV10-1	TRBJ2-7	TRBD2	few	TGCGCCAGCAGTGATAAACTAGCGGGAGGGCCGGACGAGCAGTACTTC	CASSDKLAGGPDEQYF
TRBV9	TRBJ2-2	-	once	TGTGCCAGCAGCGTAGGGACACCTGCGACCGGGGAGCTGTTTTTT	CASSVGTPATGELFF
TRBV4-1	TRBJ2-2	-	once	TGCGCCAGCAGCCAAGAGGCTTGGAGGGACTTACCAAGGGAGCTGTTTTTT	CASSQEAWRDLPRELFF
TRBV6-5	TRBJ1-1	TRBD1	-	TGTGCCAGCAGTCGATCGGACAGGGTGGGCACTGAAGCTTTCTTT	CASSRSDRVGTEAFF
TRBV14	TRBJ2-1	-	-	TGTGCCAGCAGCCCCAACCCCCGGGTCGAGGGATTGGGTCTCTCCTACAATGAGCAGTTCTTC	CASSPNPRVEGLGLSYNEQFF
TRBV5-1	TRBJ1-1	-	-	TGCGCCAGCAACCAGGGTAACACTGAAGCTTTCTTT	CASNQGNTEAFF
TRBV5-1	TRBJ1-1	TRBD1	-	TGCGCCAGTACAGGGGAGGCCACTGAAGCTTTCTTT	CASTGEATEAFF
TRBV6-5	TRBJ2-4	TRBD2	-	TGTGCCAGCAGTGCCGGGGGGGGCATTCAGTACTTC	CASSAGGGIQYF
TRBV27	TRBJ2-1	TRBD2	few	TGTGCCAGCAGTTTGACTAGCGTACTTCCATACAATGAGCAGTTCTTC	CASSLTSVLPYNEQFF
TRBV4-3	TRBJ1-2	-	-	TGCGCCAGCAGCCCCCTAGGGGACTCGGGCTATGGCTACACCTTC	CASSPLGDSGYGYTF
TRBV2	TRBJ2-7	-	-	TGTGCCAGCACCAGAACCCAATACGAGCAGTACTTC	CASTRTQYEQYF
TRBV5-1	TRBJ1-4	-	-	TGCGCCAGCAGCTCCCAGGGGATGGGTGAAAAACTGTTTTTT	CASSSQGMGEKLFF
TRBV7-9	TRBJ1-5	-	once	TGTGCCAGCAGCTGGGTACAGGGCCAGCCCCAGCATTTT	CASSWVQGQPQHF
TRBV9	TRBJ2-3	TRBD2	-	TGTGCCAGCAGTTCTAGCGGGAGCAGGGCAGATACGCAGTATTTT	CASSSSGSRADTQYF
TRBV7-2	TRBJ1-6	-	-	TGTGCCAGCAGCGTTCCCAACAGGAACAATTCACCCCTCCACTTT	CASSVPNRNNSPLHF
TRBV5-1	TRBJ2-3	TRBD2	few	TGCGCCAGCAGCTTTGCGGCTAGCGGGGAAACAGATACGCAGTATTTT	CASSFAASGETDTQYF
TRBV29-1	TRBJ2-3	-	-	TGCAGCGTTGAAAGGGGGGGTACGCAGTATTTT	CSVERGGTQYF
TRBV7-2	TRBJ1-3	-	-	TGTGCCAGCAGCCCGCAGGGACTACGCTTCGGCACCATATATTTT	CASSPQGLRFGTIYF